A single sample is the source of the 3 T cell receptor delta chains below, sequenced in a study of Vδ1+ human thymocytes. Sequences come from RNA converted to cDNA by reverse transcription. The CDR3 regions were amplified by multiplex PCR from V-gene primers to a constant-region primer. TCRdb ran CATT on the multiplex PCR reads. The table shows 80,000 or so delta-chain clones, with more than 30% occurring only once. Study findings and constraints: Highly polyclonal TRG and TRD repertoires with Gaussian CDR3 length distributions appeared in thymus.

The antigens these receptors bind are not known. The sample taken for sequencing was Vdelta1+ gamma-delta thymocytes from the thymus. The sample's subset: FACS-sorted CD3+ TCRalphabeta- TCRVdelta1+ TCRVdelta2- thymocytes. These receptors were taken from a boy under two years old who had congenital heart surgery.

The chain employs TRDV1 and TRDJ1, with TRDD3 identical over 7 bases. The V gene end was trimmed by 6 bases and the J gene end by 4 bases; junction bases not matched to a gene: 14. CDR1 and CDR2 from the germline V gene are TSWWSYY and QGS. The CDR3 consists of 16 residues. CDR3 region: CALGDTLGGLCDKLIF. CDR3 nucleotides: TGTGCTCTTGGAGATACGTTAGGGGGATTATGCGATAAACTCATCTTT.

J is TRDJ1 and V is TRDV1, with 9 bases aligning to TRDD3. The junction had 8 bases not matched to a gene; V was cut back by 0 bases and J by 0 bases. This CDR3 is built from 18 residues. Germline CDR1 and CDR2: TSWWSYY and QGS. The CDR3 region is CALGELGGYPPYTDKLIF. CDR3 DNA sequence: TGTGCTCTTGGGGAACTAGGGGGATACCCCCCGTACACCGATAAACTCATCTTT.

V gene TRDV1 combines with J gene TRDJ1; TRDD3 agrees at 10 bases. V trimming: 9 bases; J trimming: 2 bases; junction bases outside the gene matches: 24. The CDR3 totals 20 residues. Germline V CDR1 and CDR2: TSWWSYY, QGS. Written as DNA, the CDR3 is TGTGCTCTCTCAACCGATGGTCCACCACCCCACTGGGGGATGACCGATAAACTCATCTTT. Translated: CALSTDGPPPHWGMTDKLIF.